One sample yielded the 19 T cell receptor beta chains listed below, sequenced in a study of T cells expressing NK-cell markers. TCRdb reprocessed the 5' RACE reads, with one entry per CDR3 protein and no DNA. In all, the sample yields 350,000 to 400,000 distinct CDR3 sequences. Sequenced material: blood T cells: a sorted CD56 or NKG2C T cell subset, CD4+ or CD8+ T cells, or bulk PBMC T cells (not recorded which). These receptors all stem from a woman aged 50 to 60 in good health.

J is TRBJ2-1 and V is TRBV7-9; the D gene TCRdb calls, TRBD1, cannot be checked with no DNA. CDR1 is SEHNR and CDR2 is FQNEAQ in the germline V gene (reference sequence). The CDR3 runs to 13 residues. The CDR3 here is CASSGQGYNEQFF.

V gene TRBV10-2 combines with J gene TRBJ2-2; TCRdb's D call, TRBD1, is unchecked because there is no DNA. Germline V lookup: CDR1 WSHSY, CDR2 SAAADI. The length of the CDR3 is 14 residues. This CDR3 reads CASNPGRRTGELFF.

This sequence joins TRBV20-1 and TRBJ2-3; TCRdb's D gene call, TRBD1, goes unchecked for lack of DNA. The CDR3 consists of 14 residues. The germline V gene encodes CDR1 DFQATT and CDR2 SNEGSKA (reference sequence). The CDR3 protein is CSATGTSDTDTQYF.

The chain employs TRBV18 and TRBJ2-1; TCRdb's assignment of TRBD2 cannot be checked, as there is no DNA. CDR3 length: 22 residues. The germline gives CDR1 KGHSH, CDR2 LQKENI. The CDR3 protein is CASSPLPSVRTSGRPHYNEQFF.

The rearrangement joins TRBV6-6 to TRBJ1-4. Germline V lookup: CDR1 MNHNY, CDR2 SVGAGI (reference sequence). This CDR3 comprises 14 residues. The chain's CDR3 is CASSYESVGEKLFF.

The J gene is TRBJ2-3, the V gene TRBV7-9; TCRdb's assignment of TRBD1 cannot be checked, as there is no DNA. The CDR3 sequence is 14 residues long. CDR1 and CDR2 (germline): SEHNR, FQNEAQ (reference sequence). The CDR3 here is CASRRLQGPDTQYF.

The V gene is TRBV10-3, the J gene TRBJ2-1; TCRdb's D gene call, TRBD2, goes unchecked for lack of DNA. CDR1 is ENHRY and CDR2 is SYGVKD in the germline V gene. The CDR3 extends over 11 amino acids. This chain's CDR3 is CAISLREGLFF.

The chain recombines TRBV10-2 with TRBJ2-2; TCRdb's D call, TRBD2, is unchecked because there is no DNA. Germline-derived CDR1 and CDR2 are WSHSY and SAAADI. CDR3 length equals 15 residues. The CDR3 protein is CATRSGLAVDGELFF.

The V gene is TRBV7-9, the J gene TRBJ2-7; the D gene TCRdb calls, TRBD1, cannot be checked with no DNA. CDR3 length: 14 amino acids. Germline V lookup: CDR1 SEHNR, CDR2 FQNEAQ (reference sequence). The CDR3 here is CASSSRDREKEQYF.

This chain connects TRBV20-1 to TRBJ1-5; the D call from TCRdb, TRBD1, cannot be confirmed without DNA. There are 14 residues in the CDR3. Germline V lookup: CDR1 DFQATT, CDR2 SNEGSKA (reference sequence). CDR3 amino acids: CSARDSSGGQPQHF.

The rearrangement joins TRBV21-1 to TRBJ2-7. TRBV21-1 is designated a pseudogene. The CDR3 runs to 14 residues. The CDR3 protein is CASGVSGSSYEQYF.

This rearrangement joins TRBV24-1 to TRBJ2-1; TCRdb proposes TRBD2, but this gene call is untestable without DNA. Germline V gene lookup returns CDR1 KGHDR and CDR2 SFDVKD. The CDR3 is made up of 16 amino acids. The CDR3 sequence is CATSDSGTRLYGEQFF.

The V and J genes are TRBV7-2 and TRBJ2-7. This CDR3 has 12 amino acids. CDR1 is SGHTA and CDR2 is FQGNSA in the germline V gene. This CDR3 is CASSQNPYEQYF.

The chain uses TRBV20-1 and TRBJ2-5; TCRdb reports TRBD2, a call that lacks DNA to check it against. Germline values: CDR1 DFQATT, CDR2 SNEGSKA (reference sequence). The CDR3 has 13 residues. CDR3 region: CSAKDPGGETQYF.

This chain connects TRBV3-1 to TRBJ1-1. The CDR3 has 13 amino acids. Per germline, CDR1 LGHDT and CDR2 YNNKEL (reference sequence). This CDR3 reads CASSQAAVTEAFF.

This chain joins TRBV6-5 and TRBJ2-1; TCRdb picks TRBD1, but there is no DNA to check that call. Germline CDR1 is MNHEY and CDR2 is SVGAGI. The CDR3 sequence is 14 residues long. CDR3 amino acids: CANSGNSSYNEQFF.

This chain connects TRBV20-1 to TRBJ2-1; TCRdb's D call of TRBD2 is untestable without DNA. Germline V gives CDR1 DFQATT, CDR2 SNEGSKA (reference sequence). The CDR3 extends over 19 amino acids. Here the CDR3 reads CSARDSGLAGAISYNEQFF.

The rearrangement links TRBV20-1 to TRBJ2-7; TCRdb's D call, TRBD1, is unchecked because there is no DNA. CDR3 size: 14 residues. Germline CDR1 DFQATT, CDR2 SNEGSKA (reference sequence). CDR3: CSARVPPPSYEQYF.

This chain joins TRBV5-6 and TRBJ1-2; TCRdb returns TRBD1, unconfirmable since there is no DNA. This CDR3 region has 14 residues. Germline V gene data show CDR1 as SGHDT and CDR2 as YYEEEE. CDR3 in amino acids: CASSPGRSLYGYTF.